What follows are 7 T cell receptor beta chains derived from one specimen sequenced in a study of immune evolution from preneoplasia to lung adenocarcinoma. Clones were sequenced by immunoSEQ multiplex PCR, and TCRdb holds only the in-frame ones, with some missing. The data contain more than 9,500 clones, 85% to 90% of them seen just once; the ten biggest clones take up 3.8%. Sequenced input: FFPE tissue from an adenomatous hyperplasia lung lesion. Subset described: atypical adenomatous hyperplasia (AAH), lung preneoplasia. The receptors were gathered from a person between 50 and 69 years old with lung adenocarcinoma.

This chain links TRBV6-6 with TRBJ1-2; TRBD1 is a possible D gene (5 bases). Trimming shortened V by 11 bases and J by 4 bases, and 20 bases separated the two germline ends. This CDR3 region has 14 residues. Germline lookup yields CDR1 MNHNY and CDR2 SVGAGI (reference sequence). CDR3 region: CAARPTDSFYGYTF. DNA for the CDR3: TGTGCCGCCCGACCGACAGATTCTTTCTATGGCTACACCTTC.

This clone was observed once. The chain carries TRBV5-6 and TRBJ1-1; no firm D call. The CDR3 runs 12 residues. CDR1 is SGHDT and CDR2 is YYEEEE in the germline V gene. The V gene lost 2 bases and the J gene lost 5 bases, with 7 bases spanning the gap. The CDR3 loop is CASSFIGTEAFF. The CDR3 bases are TGTGCCAGCAGCTTTATCGGGACTGAAGCTTTCTTT. Combining the CDR3 with reference TRBV5-6 and TRBJ1-1 gives the whole variable domain DAGVTQSPTHLIKTRGQQVTLRCSPKSGHDTVSWYQQALGQGPQFIFQYYEEEERQRGNFPDRFSGHQFPNYSSELNVNALLLGDSALYLCASSFIGTEAFFGQGTRLTVV.

This chain uses TRBV29-1 with TRBJ2-1, with TRBD2 matching over 16 bases. Germline V gives CDR1 SQVTM, CDR2 ANQGSEA. The junction had 8 bases not matched to a gene; V was cut back by 4 bases and J by 5 bases. This CDR3 spans 17 amino acids. CDR3 in DNA: TGCAGCGTTGCAGGGACTAGCGGGAGGGGAAGGCACAATGAGCAGTTCTTC. This gives the protein CSVAGTSGRGRHNEQFF.

The chain recombines TRBV5-1 with TRBJ1-2; TRBD1 agrees at 8 bases. CDR1 is SGHRS and CDR2 is YFSETQ in the germline V gene. V lost 3 bases and J lost 1; bases outside the gene matches: 2. There are 14 residues in the CDR3. CDR3 sequence reads: CASSSDRGNYGYTF. CDR3 nucleotide sequence: TGCGCCAGCAGCTCCGACAGGGGTAACTATGGCTACACCTTC.

The chain recombines TRBV2 with TRBJ2-1; D is uncertain. The V end was cut by 6 bases, the J end by 2 bases, with 11 bases between. Looked up from germline, CDR1 is SNHLY and CDR2 is FYNNEI. The CDR3 totals 14 residues. In DNA form, the CDR3 reads TGTGCCAGCAGCCCCGCGGAGCCCTACAATGAGCAGTTCTTC. Residues: CASSPAEPYNEQFF.

V is TRBV13 and J is TRBJ2-2, with D maybe TRBD2 (5 bases). Germline values: CDR1 PRHDT, CDR2 FYEKMQ (reference sequence). Trimming took 2 bases from V and 2 from J, leaving 12 bases between them. The CDR3 has 16 residues. The DNA of the CDR3 is TGTGCCAGCAGCTTATACGGGATTCTAAACACCGGGGAGCTGTTTTTT. Its translation: CASSLYGILNTGELFF.

By share, this clone ranks as medium-sized (0.01 to 0.1%). The chain uses TRBV7-9 and TRBJ2-4, with TRBD1 matching over 9 bases. The CDR3 extends over 14 amino acids. Germline V CDR1 and CDR2: SEHNR, FQNEAQ (reference sequence). Losses at the gene ends were 5 bases for V and 4 bases for J; bases not matched to a gene: 3. CDR3 nucleotides: TGTGCCAGCAGCCTGGACAGGGGTAAAAACATTCAGTACTTC. Protein sequence: CASSLDRGKNIQYF.